This record concerns one T cell receptor (beta chain) sequence. Germline V CDR1 and CDR2: DFQATT, SNEGSKA (reference sequence). The CDR3 length is 16 residues. These data originate in a study of T cells expressing NK-cell markers. A 5'RACE template switching approach incorporating UMIs was used to make TCR beta cDNA. TCRdb re-called the 5' RACE reads; one entry per CDR3 protein, DNA not given. This table holds approximately 380,000 distinct CDR3 sequences. This chain uses TRBV20-1 with TRBJ2-3; TCRdb designates TRBD1, a call that cannot be tested without DNA. This clonotype was obtained from a man between 18 and 69 years old in good health. The sequenced sample was blood T cells: a sorted CD56 or NKG2C T cell subset, CD4+ or CD8+ T cells, or bulk PBMC T cells (not recorded which). CDR3 sequence: CSARRYTSGGVGTQYF.